These 6 T cell receptor beta chains were sequenced from one sample in a study of a mutant IDH1 vaccine in newly diagnosed glioma. Data came from immunoSEQ multiplex PCR; TCRdb stores just in-frame clones and leaves some out. The sample holds approximately 30,000 clones; more than 75% are singletons and the top ten take about 7.6%. Time point of the sample: week 35, safety follow-up. It was 300 ug of mutant IDH1 20-mer peptide that made up each vaccine dose, given with topical imiquimod. Their specific antigens are unknown. The sequencing here drew on PBMCs, taken from a glioma patient whose treatment included an IDH1 peptide vaccine. The receptors stem from a man in his fifties or sixties with glioma.

The CDR3 nucleotides are TGTGCCAGTAGTAAAGGGTTCGATGAGCAGTTCTTC. It specifies CASSKGFDEQFF. J is TRBJ2-1 and V is TRBV19; D not resolved. Germline CDR1 and CDR2: LNHDA and SQIVND (reference sequence). There are 12 residues in the CDR3. V was trimmed by 4 bases and J by 8 bases, leaving 9 bases between them.

The DNA of the CDR3 is TGTGCCAGCAGCTCCGACGAGGGAGGGGGGCTCCCGGGGGTTAGCAATCAGCCCCAGCATTTT. This codes for CASSSDEGGGLPGVSNQPQHF. The chain has TRBV9 and TRBJ1-5, with a weak D call TRBD1 (6 bases). The germline V gene has CDR1 SGDLS and CDR2 YYNGEE. The CDR3 has 21 amino acids. Trimming removed 4 bases at V and 0 bases at J, with 29 bases between.

The chain uses TRBV19 and TRBJ2-7, with TRBD1 matching over 9 bases. The junction had 4 bases not matched to a gene; V was cut back by 3 bases and J by 4 bases. The CDR3 sequence is 14 residues long. Germline V CDR1 and CDR2: LNHDA, SQIVND (reference sequence). CDR3 residues: CASSIVDRGYEQYF. The CDR3 DNA reads TGTGCCAGTAGTATTGTGGACAGGGGATACGAGCAGTACTTC.

This chain uses TRBV27 with TRBJ1-1; 8 nucleotides line up with TRBD1. CDR1 and CDR2 (germline): MNHEY, SMNVEV (reference sequence). This CDR3 contains 14 residues. The J segment lost 0 bases and the V segment lost 6 bases, leaving 3 bases of the junction unmatched. CDR3 bases: TGTGCCAGCAGGTACAGGGGGGTGAACACTGAAGCTTTCTTT. This encodes CASRYRGVNTEAFF.

This clone was observed a single time. This chain joins TRBV15 and TRBJ2-3; D uncertain. The V gene's germline CDR1 is LNHNV and CDR2 YYDKDF (reference sequence). The CDR3 has 13 amino acids. V was pared by 0 bases and J by 3 bases, with 4 bases between. The DNA for the CDR3 is TGTGCCACCAGCAGAGAGCCAACAGATACGCAGTATTTT. This translates into CATSREPTDTQYF.

This clone has a handful of counts. The CDR3 coding sequence is TGTGCCAGCAGCCAAGACTGGCGGGAGGCCTACGAGCAGTACTTC. Translation: CASSQDWREAYEQYF. The gene calls are TRBV14 and TRBJ2-7, with 8 bases lining up with TRBD2. Trimming cost V 0 bases and J 2 bases; bases outside gene matches: 3. The CDR3 totals 15 residues. Germline V lookup: CDR1 SGHDN, CDR2 FVKESK.